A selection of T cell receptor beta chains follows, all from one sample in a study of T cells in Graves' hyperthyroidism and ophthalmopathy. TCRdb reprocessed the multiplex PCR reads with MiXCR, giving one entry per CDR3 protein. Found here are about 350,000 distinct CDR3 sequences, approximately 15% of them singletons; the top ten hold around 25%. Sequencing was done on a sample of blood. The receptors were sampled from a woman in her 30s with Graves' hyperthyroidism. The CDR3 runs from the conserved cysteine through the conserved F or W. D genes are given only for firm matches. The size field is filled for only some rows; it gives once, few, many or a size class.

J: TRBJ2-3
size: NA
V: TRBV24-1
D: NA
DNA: TGTGCCACCAGTGATTTATCCCCAGATACGCAGTATTTT
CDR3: CATSDLSPDTQYF

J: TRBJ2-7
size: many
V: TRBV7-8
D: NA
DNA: TGTGCCAGCAGCCGGACTGTTAGGTCCTACGAGCAGTACTTC
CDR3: CASSRTVRSYEQYF

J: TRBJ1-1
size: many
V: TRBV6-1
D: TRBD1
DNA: TGTGCCATTCCGGGACAGGGTCAGGGGGGAGACACTGAAGCTTTCTTT
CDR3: CAIPGQGQGGDTEAFF

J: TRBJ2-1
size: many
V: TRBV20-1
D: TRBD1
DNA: TGCAGTGCTAGAGGCCAGGGGGCACGGGAGCAGTTCTTC
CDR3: CSARGQGAREQFF

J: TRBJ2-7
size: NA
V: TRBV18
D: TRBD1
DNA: TGTGCCAGCTCTCCAGACAGGGTTGGCCCCTACGAGCAGTACTTC
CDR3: CASSPDRVGPYEQYF

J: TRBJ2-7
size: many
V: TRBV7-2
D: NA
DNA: TGTGCCAGCAGCCCGGCCTTTGGCGAGCAGTACTTC
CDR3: CASSPAFGEQYF

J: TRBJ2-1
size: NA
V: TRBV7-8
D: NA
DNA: TGTGCCAGCAGCCGGACCGACATCTCCTACAATGAGCAGTTCTTC
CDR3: CASSRTDISYNEQFF

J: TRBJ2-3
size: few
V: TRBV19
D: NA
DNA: TGTGCCAGTTCCCAGCGGAGGTCAGATACGCAGTATTTT
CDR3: CASSQRRSDTQYF

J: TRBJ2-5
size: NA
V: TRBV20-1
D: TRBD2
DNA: TGCAGTGCCCCGCCTACGGGACTACAAGAGACCCATTACTTC
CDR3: CSAPPTGLQETHYF

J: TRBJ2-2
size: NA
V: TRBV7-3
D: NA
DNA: TGTGCCAGCAGCCCAACAGGGCACCTACCGAACACCGGGGAGCTGTTTTTT
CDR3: CASSPTGHLPNTGELFF

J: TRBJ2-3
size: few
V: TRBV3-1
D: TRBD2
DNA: TGTGCCAGCAGCCTCGGGACTAGCGGAATAAGCACAGATACGCAGTATTTT
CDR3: CASSLGTSGISTDTQYF

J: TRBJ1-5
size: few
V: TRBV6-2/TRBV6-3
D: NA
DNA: TGTGCCAGCAGCCCCAGCGGCCAGCCCCAGCATTTT
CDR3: CASSPSGQPQHF

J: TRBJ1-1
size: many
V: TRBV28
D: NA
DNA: TGTGCCAGCAGTCCTTGGGATGGCATAAGGTACACTGAAGCTTTCTTT
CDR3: CASSPWDGIRYTEAFF

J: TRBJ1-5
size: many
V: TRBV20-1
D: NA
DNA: TGCAGTGCCACCCTCGGGGCAGGAGCGGAGCCCCAGCATTTT
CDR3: CSATLGAGAEPQHF

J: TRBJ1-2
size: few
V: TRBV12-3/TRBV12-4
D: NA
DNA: TGTGCCAGCAGCAAAGCCCGGGGTGGCTATGGCTACACCTTC
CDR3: CASSKARGGYGYTF

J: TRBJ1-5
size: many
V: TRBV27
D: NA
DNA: TGTGCCAGCAGTTTAAGGCCGGGCCCGGATGTGGGTCAGCCCCAGCATTTT
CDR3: CASSLRPGPDVGQPQHF

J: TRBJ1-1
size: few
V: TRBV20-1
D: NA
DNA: TGCAGTGCTAGTTCTCTCACTGAAGCTTTCTTT
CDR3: CSASSLTEAFF

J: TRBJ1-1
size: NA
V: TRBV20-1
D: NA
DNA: TGCAGTGCCGCTTTGGGGGTGCCGAACACTGAAGCTTTCTTT
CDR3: CSAALGVPNTEAFF

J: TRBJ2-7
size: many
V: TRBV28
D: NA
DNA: TGTGCCAGCATCGGCAGGACCACCTACGAGCAGTACTTC
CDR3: CASIGRTTYEQYF

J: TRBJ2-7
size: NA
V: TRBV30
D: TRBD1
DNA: TGTGCCTGTCAGCGGGACAGGGGCTTCCACGAGCAGTACTTC
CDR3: CACQRDRGFHEQYF

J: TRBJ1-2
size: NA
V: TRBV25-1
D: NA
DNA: TGTGCCAGCAGTGAATACAAGGGATCTGGCTACACCTTC
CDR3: CASSEYKGSGYTF

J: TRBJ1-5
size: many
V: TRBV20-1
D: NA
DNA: TGCAGTGCAGTCGTTGATAGCAATCAGCCCCAGCATTTT
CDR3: CSAVVDSNQPQHF

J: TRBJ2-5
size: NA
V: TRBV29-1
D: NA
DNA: TGCAGCGTTCTTTTGGAGACCCAGTACTTC
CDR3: CSVLLETQYF

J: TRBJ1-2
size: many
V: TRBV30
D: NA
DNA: TGTGCCTGGAGGCATGCCTATGGCTACACCTTC
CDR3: CAWRHAYGYTF

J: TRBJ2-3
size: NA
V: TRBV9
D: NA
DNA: TGTGCCAGCAGCGTAAGGCCCCCAGATACGCAGTATTTT
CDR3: CASSVRPPDTQYF

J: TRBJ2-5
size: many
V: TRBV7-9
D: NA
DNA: TGTGCCAGCAGCCTACTGGTCGGGCCCAGGAAAAGAGAGACCCAGTACTTC
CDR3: CASSLLVGPRKRETQYF

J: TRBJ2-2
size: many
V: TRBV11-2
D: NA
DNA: TGTGCCAGCAGCTTAATCCCCAGCGCGGTTTCTGCCGGGGAGCTGTTTTTT
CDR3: CASSLIPSAVSAGELFF

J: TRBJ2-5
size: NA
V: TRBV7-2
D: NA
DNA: TGTGCCAGCAGCTTCAGGTCAAGGGAGACCCAGTACTTC
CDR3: CASSFRSRETQYF

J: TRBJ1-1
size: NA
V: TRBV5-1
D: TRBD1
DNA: TGCGCCAGCAGCCCAGGGGGCGCGGGCACTGAAGCTTTCTTT
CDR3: CASSPGGAGTEAFF

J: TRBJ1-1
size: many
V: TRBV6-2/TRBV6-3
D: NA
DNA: TGTGCCAGCAGCAGACCGGGACATCGGAACACTGAAGCTTTCTTT
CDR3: CASSRPGHRNTEAFF

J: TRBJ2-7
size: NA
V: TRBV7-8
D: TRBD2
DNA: TGTGCCAGCAGCTTATCACTAGCGGACTACGAGCAGTACTTC
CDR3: CASSLSLADYEQYF

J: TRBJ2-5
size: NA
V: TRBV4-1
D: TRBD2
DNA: TGCGCCAGCAGCCCCGTAGTGAGGCGGGGGGCCGGGGCCCAGTACTTC
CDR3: CASSPVVRRGAGAQYF

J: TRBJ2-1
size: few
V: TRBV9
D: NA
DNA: TGTGCCAGCAGCGCTCGCCGGGACGGATACTACAATGAGCAGTTCTTC
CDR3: CASSARRDGYYNEQFF

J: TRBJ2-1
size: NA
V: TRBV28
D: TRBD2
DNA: TGTGCCAGTGGCTCCTTCGGGACTAGCGGGGGGAATGGGTTCTTC
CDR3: CASGSFGTSGGNGFF

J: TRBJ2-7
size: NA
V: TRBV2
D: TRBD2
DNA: TGTGCCAGTGGGGACCCGGGAGGGCCCTACGAGCAGTACTTC
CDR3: CASGDPGGPYEQYF

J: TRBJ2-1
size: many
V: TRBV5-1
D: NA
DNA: TGCGCCAGCAGCTCAACCGGGACTCGAGAGCAGTTCTTC
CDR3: CASSSTGTREQFF

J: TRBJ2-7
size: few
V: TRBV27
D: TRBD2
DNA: TGTGCCAGCAGTCCTTACGGGACTAGTACGTACGAGCAGTACTTC
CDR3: CASSPYGTSTYEQYF

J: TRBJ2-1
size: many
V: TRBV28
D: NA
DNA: TGTGCCAGCAGTGGAAGCGGACAGCCTGGGGATGAGCAGTTCTTC
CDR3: CASSGSGQPGDEQFF

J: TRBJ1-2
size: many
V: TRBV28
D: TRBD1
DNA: TGTGCCAGCAGTCAATCACAGGGGGCCTATGGCTACACCTTC
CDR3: CASSQSQGAYGYTF

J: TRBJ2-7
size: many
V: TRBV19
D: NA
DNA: TGTGCCAGTCCCCCTGTGGGGTGCTACGAGCAGTACTTC
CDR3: CASPPVGCYEQYF